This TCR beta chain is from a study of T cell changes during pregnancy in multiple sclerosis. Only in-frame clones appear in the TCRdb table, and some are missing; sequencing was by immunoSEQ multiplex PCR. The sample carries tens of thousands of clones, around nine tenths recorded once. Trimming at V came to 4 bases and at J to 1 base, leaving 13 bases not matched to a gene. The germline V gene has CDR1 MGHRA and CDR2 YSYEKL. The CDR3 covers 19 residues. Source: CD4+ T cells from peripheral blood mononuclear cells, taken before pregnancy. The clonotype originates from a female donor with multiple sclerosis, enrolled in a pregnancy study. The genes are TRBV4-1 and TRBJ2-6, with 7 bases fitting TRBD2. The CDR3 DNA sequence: TGCGCCAGCAGCCCCCAAGAAGTAGGCGGGGGTTCTGGGGCCAACGTCCTGACTTTC. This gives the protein CASSPQEVGGGSGANVLTF.